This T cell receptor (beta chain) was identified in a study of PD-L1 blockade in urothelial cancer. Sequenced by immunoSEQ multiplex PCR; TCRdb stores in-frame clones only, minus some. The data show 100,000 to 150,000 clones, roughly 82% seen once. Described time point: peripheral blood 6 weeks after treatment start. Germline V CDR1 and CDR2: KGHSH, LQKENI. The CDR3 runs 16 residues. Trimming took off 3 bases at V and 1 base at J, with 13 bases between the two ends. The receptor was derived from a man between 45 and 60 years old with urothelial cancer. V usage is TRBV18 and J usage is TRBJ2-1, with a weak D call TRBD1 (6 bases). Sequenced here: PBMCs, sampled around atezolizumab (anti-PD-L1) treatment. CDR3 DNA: TGTGCCAGCTCACCTAAGAGCAGGGGATCCTACAATGAGCAGTTCTTC. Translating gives CASSPKSRGSYNEQFF.